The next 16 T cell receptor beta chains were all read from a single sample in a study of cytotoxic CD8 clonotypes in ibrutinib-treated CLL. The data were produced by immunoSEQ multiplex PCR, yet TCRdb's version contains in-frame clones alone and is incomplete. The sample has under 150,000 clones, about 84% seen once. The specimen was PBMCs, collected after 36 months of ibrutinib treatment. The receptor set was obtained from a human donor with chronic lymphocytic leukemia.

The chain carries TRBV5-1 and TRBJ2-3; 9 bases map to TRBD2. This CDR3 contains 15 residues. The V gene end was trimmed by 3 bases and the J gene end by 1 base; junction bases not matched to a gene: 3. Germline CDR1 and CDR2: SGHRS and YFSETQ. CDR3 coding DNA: TGCGCCAGCAGCTCCATAGCGGGGGGCACAGATACGCAGTATTTT. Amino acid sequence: CASSSIAGGTDTQYF.

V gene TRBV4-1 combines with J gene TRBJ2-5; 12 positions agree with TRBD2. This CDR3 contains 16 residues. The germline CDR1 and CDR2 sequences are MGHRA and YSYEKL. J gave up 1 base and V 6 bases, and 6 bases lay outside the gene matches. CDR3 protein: CASRQRLAGAQETQYF. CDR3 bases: TGCGCCAGCAGGCAGAGACTAGCGGGGGCCCAAGAGACCCAGTACTTC.

The DNA of the CDR3 is TGTGCCAGCGGGGGTCCCCAAACTCAGCCCCAGCATTTT. It is translated as CASGGPQTQPQHF. The V gene is TRBV2, the J gene TRBJ1-5; D possibly corresponds to TRBD1 (5 bases). The germline CDR1 and CDR2 sequences are SNHLY and FYNNEI. Trimming shortened V by 8 bases and J by 6 bases, and 14 bases separated the two germline ends. CDR3 length: 13 amino acids. Using reference TRBV2 and TRBJ1-5 for the parts outside the CDR3, the full variable domain is EPEVTQTPSHQVTQMGQEVILRCVPISNHLYFYWYRQILGQKVEFLVSFYNNEISEKSEIFDDQFSVERPDGSNFTLKIRSTKLEDSAMYFCASGGPQTQPQHFGDGTRLSIL.

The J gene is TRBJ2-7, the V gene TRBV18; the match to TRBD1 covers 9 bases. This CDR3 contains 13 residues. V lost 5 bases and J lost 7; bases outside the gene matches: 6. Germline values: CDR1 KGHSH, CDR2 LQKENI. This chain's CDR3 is CASSEQGAGEQYF. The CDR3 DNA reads TGTGCCAGCTCAGAACAGGGGGCGGGGGAGCAGTACTTC.

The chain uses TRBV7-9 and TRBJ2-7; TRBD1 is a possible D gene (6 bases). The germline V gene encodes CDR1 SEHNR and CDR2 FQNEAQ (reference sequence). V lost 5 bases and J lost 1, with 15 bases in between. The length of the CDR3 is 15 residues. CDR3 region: CASSLQGGLSYEQYF. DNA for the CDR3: TGTGCCAGCAGCCTACAGGGTGGTCTTTCCTACGAGCAGTACTTC.

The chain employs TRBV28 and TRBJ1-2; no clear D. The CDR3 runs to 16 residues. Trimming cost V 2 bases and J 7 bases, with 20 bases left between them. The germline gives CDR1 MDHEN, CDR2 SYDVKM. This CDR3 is CASSLPGVAKVGGYTF. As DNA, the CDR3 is TGTGCCAGCAGTTTACCCGGGGTAGCAAAGGTCGGTGGCTACACCTTC.

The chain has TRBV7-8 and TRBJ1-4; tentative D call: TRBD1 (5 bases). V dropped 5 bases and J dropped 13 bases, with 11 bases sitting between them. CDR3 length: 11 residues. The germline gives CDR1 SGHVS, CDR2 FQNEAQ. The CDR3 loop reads CASSLTGGLFF. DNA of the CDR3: TGTGCCAGCAGCCTAACAGGTGGACTGTTTTTT.

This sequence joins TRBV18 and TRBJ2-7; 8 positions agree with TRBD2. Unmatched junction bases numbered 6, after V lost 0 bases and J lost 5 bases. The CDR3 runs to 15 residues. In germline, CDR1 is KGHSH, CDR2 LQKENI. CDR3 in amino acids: CASSPPDGGANEQYF. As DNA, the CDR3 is TGTGCCAGCTCACCACCGGACGGGGGGGCCAACGAGCAGTACTTC.

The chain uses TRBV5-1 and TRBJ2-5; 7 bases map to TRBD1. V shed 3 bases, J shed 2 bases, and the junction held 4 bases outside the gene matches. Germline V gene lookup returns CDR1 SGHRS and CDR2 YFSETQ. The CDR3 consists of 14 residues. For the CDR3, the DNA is TGCGCCAGCAGCTATATGACAGGGCAAGAGACCCAGTACTTC. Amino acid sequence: CASSYMTGQETQYF.

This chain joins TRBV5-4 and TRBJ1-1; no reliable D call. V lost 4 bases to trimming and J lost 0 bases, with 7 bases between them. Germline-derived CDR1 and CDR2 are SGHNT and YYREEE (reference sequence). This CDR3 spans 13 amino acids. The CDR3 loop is CASSPTMNTEAFF. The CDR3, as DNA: TGTGCCAGCAGCCCGACAATGAACACTGAAGCTTTCTTT. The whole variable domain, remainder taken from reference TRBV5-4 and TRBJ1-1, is ETGVTQSPTHLIKTRGQQVTLRCSSQSGHNTVSWYQQALGQGPQFIFQYYREEENGRGNFPPRFSGLQFPNYSSELNVNALELDDSALYLCASSPTMNTEAFFGQGTRLTVV.

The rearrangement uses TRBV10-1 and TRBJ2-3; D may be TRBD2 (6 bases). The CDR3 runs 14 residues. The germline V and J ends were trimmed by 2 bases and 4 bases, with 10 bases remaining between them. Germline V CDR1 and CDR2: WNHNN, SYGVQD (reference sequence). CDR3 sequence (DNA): TGCGCCAGCAGTGAGGGCGGGATGGCAGATACGCAGTATTTT. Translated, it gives CASSEGGMADTQYF.

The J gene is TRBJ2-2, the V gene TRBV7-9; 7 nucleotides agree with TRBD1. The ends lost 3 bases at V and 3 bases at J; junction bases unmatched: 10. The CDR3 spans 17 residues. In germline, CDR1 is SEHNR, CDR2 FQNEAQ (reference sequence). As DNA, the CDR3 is TGTGCCAGCAGCTTCACTTCACAGGGGAGTTACACCGGGGAGCTGTTTTTT. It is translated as CASSFTSQGSYTGELFF.

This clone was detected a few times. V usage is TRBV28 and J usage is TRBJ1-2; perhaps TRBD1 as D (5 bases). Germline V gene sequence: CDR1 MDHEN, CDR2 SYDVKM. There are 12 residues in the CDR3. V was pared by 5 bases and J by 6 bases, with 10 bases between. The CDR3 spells CASSPTGDGYTF. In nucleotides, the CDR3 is TGTGCCAGCAGTCCCACAGGTGATGGCTACACCTTC.

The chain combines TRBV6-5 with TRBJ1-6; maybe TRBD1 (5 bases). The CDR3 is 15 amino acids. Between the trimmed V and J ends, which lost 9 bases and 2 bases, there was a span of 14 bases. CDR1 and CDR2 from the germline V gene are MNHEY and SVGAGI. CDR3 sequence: CASLSGRAYNSPLHF. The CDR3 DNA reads TGTGCCAGTCTATCAGGGAGGGCCTATAATTCACCCCTCCACTTT.

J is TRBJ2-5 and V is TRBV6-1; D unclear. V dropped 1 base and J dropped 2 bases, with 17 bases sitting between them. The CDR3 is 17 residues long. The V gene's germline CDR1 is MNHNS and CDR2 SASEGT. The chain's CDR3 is CASSEGLVNSWQETQYF. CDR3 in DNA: TGTGCCAGCAGTGAAGGTCTGGTTAACTCGTGGCAAGAGACCCAGTACTTC.

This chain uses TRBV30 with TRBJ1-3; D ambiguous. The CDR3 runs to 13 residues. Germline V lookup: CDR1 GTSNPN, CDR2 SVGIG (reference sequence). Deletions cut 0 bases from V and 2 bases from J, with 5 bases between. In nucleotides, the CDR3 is TGTGCCTGGAGTGTAACCACTGGAAACACCATATATTTT. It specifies CAWSVTTGNTIYF. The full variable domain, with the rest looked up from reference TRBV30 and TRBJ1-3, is SQTIHQWPATLVQPVGSPLSLECTVEGTSNPNLYWYRQAAGRGLQLLFYSVGIGQISSEVPQNLSASRPQDRQFILSSKKLLLSDSGFYLCAWSVTTGNTIYFGEGSWLTVV.